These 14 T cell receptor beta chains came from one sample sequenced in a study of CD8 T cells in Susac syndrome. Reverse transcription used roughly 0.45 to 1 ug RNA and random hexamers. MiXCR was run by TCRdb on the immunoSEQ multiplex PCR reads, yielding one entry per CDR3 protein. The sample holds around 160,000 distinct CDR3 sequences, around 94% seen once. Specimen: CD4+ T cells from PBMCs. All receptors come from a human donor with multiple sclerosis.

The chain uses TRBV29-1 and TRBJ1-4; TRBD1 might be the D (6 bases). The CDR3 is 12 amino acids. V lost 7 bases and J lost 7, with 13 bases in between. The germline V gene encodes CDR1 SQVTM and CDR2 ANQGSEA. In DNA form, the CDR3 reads TGCAGCGCCACGGGGGCCTTTGAAAAACTGTTTTTT. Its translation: CSATGAFEKLFF.

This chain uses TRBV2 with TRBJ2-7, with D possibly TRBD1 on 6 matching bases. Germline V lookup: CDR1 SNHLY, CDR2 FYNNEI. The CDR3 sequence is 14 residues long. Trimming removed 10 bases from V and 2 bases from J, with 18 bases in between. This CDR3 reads CAKTTLRDTYEQYF. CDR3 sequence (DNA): TGTGCCAAAACAACCCTCCGGGACACCTACGAGCAGTACTTC.

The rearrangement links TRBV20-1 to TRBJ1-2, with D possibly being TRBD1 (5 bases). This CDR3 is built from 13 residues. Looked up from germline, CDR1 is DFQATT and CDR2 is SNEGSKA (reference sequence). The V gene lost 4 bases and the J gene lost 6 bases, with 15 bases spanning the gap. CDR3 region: CSAISTGGDGYTF. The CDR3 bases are TGCAGTGCTATTTCTACAGGTGGGGATGGCTACACCTTC.

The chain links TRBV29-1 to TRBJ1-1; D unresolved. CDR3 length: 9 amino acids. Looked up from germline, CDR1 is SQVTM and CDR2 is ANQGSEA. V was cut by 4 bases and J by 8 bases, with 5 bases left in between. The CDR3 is CSVGREAFF. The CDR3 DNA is TGCAGCGTTGGCCGGGAAGCTTTCTTT. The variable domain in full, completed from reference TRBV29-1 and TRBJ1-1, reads SAVISQKPSRDICQRGTSLTIQCQVDSQVTMMFWYRQQPGQSLTLIATANQGSEATYESGFVIDKFPISRPNLTFSTLTVSNMSPEDSSIYLCSVGREAFFGQGTRLTVV.

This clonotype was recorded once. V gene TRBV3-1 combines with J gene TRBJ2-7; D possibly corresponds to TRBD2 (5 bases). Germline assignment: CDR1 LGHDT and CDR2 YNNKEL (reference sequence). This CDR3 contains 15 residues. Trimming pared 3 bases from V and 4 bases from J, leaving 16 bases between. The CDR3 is CASSHPGERFYEQYF. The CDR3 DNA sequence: TGTGCCAGCAGCCACCCTGGGGAGAGATTTTACGAGCAGTACTTC.

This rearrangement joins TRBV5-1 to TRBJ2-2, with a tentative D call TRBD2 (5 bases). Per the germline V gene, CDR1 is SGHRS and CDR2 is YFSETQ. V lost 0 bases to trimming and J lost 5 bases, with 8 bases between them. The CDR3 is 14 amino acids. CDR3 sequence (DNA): TGCGCCAGCAGCTTGGAGCGGCCAACCGGGGAGCTGTTTTTT. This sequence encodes CASSLERPTGELFF.

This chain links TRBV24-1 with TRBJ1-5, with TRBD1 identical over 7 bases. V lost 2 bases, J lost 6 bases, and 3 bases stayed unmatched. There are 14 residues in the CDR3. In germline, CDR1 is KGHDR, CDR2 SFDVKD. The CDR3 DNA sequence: TGTGCCACCAGTGATTCGACAGGGTTTCAGCCCCAGCATTTT. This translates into CATSDSTGFQPQHF.

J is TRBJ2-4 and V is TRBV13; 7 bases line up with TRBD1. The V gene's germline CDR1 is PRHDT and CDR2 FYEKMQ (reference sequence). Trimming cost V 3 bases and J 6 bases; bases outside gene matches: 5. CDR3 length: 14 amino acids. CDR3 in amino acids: CASSFTGVGNIQYF. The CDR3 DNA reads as TGTGCCAGCAGCTTCACAGGGGTGGGAAACATTCAGTACTTC.

The CDR3 reads CSAGGGQGNYGYTF. In DNA, the CDR3 is TGCAGTGCTGGAGGGGGACAGGGAAACTATGGCTACACCTTC. This chain links TRBV20-1 with TRBJ1-2; 9 bases align to TRBD1. J was trimmed by 2 bases and V by 5 bases; bases with no gene match: 6. This CDR3 contains 14 residues. Germline assignment: CDR1 DFQATT and CDR2 SNEGSKA (reference sequence).

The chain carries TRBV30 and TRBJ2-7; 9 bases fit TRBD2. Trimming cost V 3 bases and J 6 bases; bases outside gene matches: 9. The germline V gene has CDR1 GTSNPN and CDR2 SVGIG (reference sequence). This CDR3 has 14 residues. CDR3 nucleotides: TGTGCCTGGAGGTATAGCGGGGGAACCCGCGAGCAGTACTTC. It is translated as CAWRYSGGTREQYF.

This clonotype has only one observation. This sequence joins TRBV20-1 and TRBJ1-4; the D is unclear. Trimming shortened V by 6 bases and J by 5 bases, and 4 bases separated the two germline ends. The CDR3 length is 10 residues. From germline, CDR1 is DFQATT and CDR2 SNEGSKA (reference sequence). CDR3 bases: TGCAGTGCCGACAATGAAAAACTGTTTTTT. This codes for CSADNEKLFF.

This CDR3 is CASSPGTSGRGWHSTDTQYF. For the CDR3, the DNA is TGCGCCAGCAGCCCGGGAACTAGCGGGAGAGGGTGGCACAGCACAGATACGCAGTATTTT. This chain links TRBV4-1 with TRBJ2-3; TRBD2 matches 11 bases. Germline V gives CDR1 MGHRA, CDR2 YSYEKL. The CDR3 covers 20 residues. V lost 4 bases and J lost 0; bases outside the gene matches: 15.

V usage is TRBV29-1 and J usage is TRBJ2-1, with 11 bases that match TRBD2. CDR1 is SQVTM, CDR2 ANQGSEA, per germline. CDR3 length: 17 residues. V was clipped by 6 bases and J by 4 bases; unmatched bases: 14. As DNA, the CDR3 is TGCAGCGTGGGGGGGACTAGCGGACTCCTGGGATACAATGAGCAGTTCTTC. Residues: CSVGGTSGLLGYNEQFF.

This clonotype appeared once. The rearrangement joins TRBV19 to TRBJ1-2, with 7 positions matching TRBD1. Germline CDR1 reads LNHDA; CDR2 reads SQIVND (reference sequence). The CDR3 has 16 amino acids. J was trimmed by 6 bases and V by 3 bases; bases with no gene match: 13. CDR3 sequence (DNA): TGTGCCAGTAGTATCCGACAGGGAGAGAATACGAATGGCTACACCTTC. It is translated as CASSIRQGENTNGYTF.